The clone carrying this T cell receptor (beta chain) has more than one count but fewer than ten. The source of the sample is a study of cytotoxic CD8 clonotypes in ibrutinib-treated CLL. The V gene end was trimmed by 11 bases and the J gene end by 7 bases; junction bases not matched to a gene: 11. Germline CDR1 reads SEHNR; CDR2 reads FQNEAQ (reference sequence). The length of the CDR3 is 14 residues. Data came from immunoSEQ multiplex PCR; TCRdb stores just in-frame clones and leaves some out. Of 76,000 or so clones listed, around four fifths were seen once; the top ten hold less than 40%. Sequenced here: PBMCs, sampled after 24 months of ibrutinib treatment. This TCR came from a human donor with chronic lymphocytic leukemia. The chain employs TRBV7-9 and TRBJ1-2; 12 nucleotides line up with TRBD1. The CDR3 is CALEDRDRGLGYTF. The CDR3 region has the DNA TGTGCCCTCGAAGACCGGGACAGGGGGCTTGGCTACACCTTC.